The present entry profiles one T cell receptor (beta chain) with its context. CDR3 length equals 15 residues. Germline CDR1 reads SEHNR; CDR2 reads FQNEAQ (reference sequence). V was pared by 1 base and J by 3 bases, with 12 bases between. This entry comes from a study of blood T cell repertoires in COVID-19. Study summary: From the United States, Italy and Spain came samples of acute and convalescent COVID-19. Sources were T cells, B-cell-depleted T cells, or PBMCs; the material itself was cDNA or gDNA.

Original analysis: For nucleated cells, counts were estimated from reference gene primer amplification. TCRdb's table, derived via immunoSEQ multiplex PCR, lists solely in-frame clones and lacks some. V, J and clone size are those of that table, while D and trimming were read from the DNA. The data show about 140,000 clones, with 84% seen just once and 4% held by the top ten. This TCR came from a woman in her fifties or sixties with acute or convalescent COVID-19. The rearrangement links TRBV7-9 to TRBJ1-1, with D hard to call. Sequencing was performed on peripheral blood. In nucleotides, the CDR3 is TGTGCCAGCAGCTTAGGTTCGGGGAGAGACACTGAAGCTTTCTTT. Protein product: CASSLGSGRDTEAFF. Looking up the rest from reference TRBV7-9 and TRBJ1-1 gives the full variable domain: DTGVSQNPRHKITKRGQNVTFRCDPISEHNRLYWYRQTLGQGPEFLTYFQNEAQLEKSRLLSDRFSAERPKGSFSTLEIQRTEQGDSAMYLCASSLGSGRDTEAFFGQGTRLTVV.